These 22 T cell receptor beta chains were all obtained from the same sample, sequenced in a study of blood T cells in healthy people across ages. Sample-barcoded 5' priming and a J-beta primer mix drove a second PCR of roughly 6 to 12 cycles. MiXCR, run by TCRdb on the 5' RACE reads, gives a single entry per CDR3 protein. The table records 710,000 or so distinct CDR3 sequences, roughly 32% of them present only once. Sequenced material: blood. The source is a woman older than 75 in good health.

On this clonotype itself: This sequence may be a read error, since a much larger clone differs from it by one base. This rearrangement joins TRBV5-1 to TRBJ1-2; D perhaps matches TRBD1 (6 bases). The CDR3 has 14 amino acids. The germline V gene has CDR1 SGHRS and CDR2 YFSETQ. The V and J ends lost 5 bases and 7 bases respectively, with 18 bases between them. In DNA, the CDR3 is TGCGCCAGCAGTCCCGGGACAAGGGACTTTGGCTACACCTTC. It specifies CASSPGTRDFGYTF.

This clonotype was seen more than once but under ten times. The rearrangement uses TRBV30 and TRBJ1-5; D remains ambiguous. Trimming cost V 5 bases and J 7 bases, with 15 bases left between them. The CDR3 is 13 residues long. CDR1 and CDR2 (germline): GTSNPN, SVGIG (reference sequence). In nucleotides, the CDR3 is TGTGCCTGGGGGGAAGGGAACAACCAGCCCCAGCATTTT. Its protein is CAWGEGNNQPQHF.

This clonotype was seen many times. V is TRBV5-6 and J is TRBJ1-6; D unresolved. Trimming took off 1 base at V and 9 bases at J, with 5 bases between the two ends. There are 12 residues in the CDR3. Looked up from germline, CDR1 is SGHDT and CDR2 is YYEEEE. The CDR3 spells CASSLRPSPLHF. The CDR3 DNA sequence: TGTGCCAGCAGCTTGCGTCCTTCACCCCTCCACTTT.

This clonotype was detected many times. The J gene is TRBJ1-5, the V gene TRBV20-1; TRBD1 might be the D (5 bases). The germline V and J ends were trimmed by 6 bases and 2 bases, with 17 bases remaining between them. Per germline, CDR1 DFQATT and CDR2 SNEGSKA (reference sequence). This CDR3 region has 15 residues. For the CDR3, the DNA is TGCAGTGCACCTGGGGACGTTTTGGGCAATCAGCCCCAGCATTTT. Translation: CSAPGDVLGNQPQHF.

There are many counts of this clonotype. The rearrangement links TRBV7-9 to TRBJ2-7, with TRBD2 matching over 11 bases. Per germline, CDR1 SEHNR and CDR2 FQNEAQ (reference sequence). This CDR3 contains 16 residues. V trimming: 2 bases; J trimming: 7 bases; junction bases outside the gene matches: 10. CDR3 coding DNA: TGTGCCAGCAGCTTAAGTAGCGGGGGGGCTCTAGGAGAGCAGTACTTC. The encoded protein is CASSLSSGGALGEQYF.

The gene calls are TRBV7-2 and TRBJ2-3; D unresolved. The CDR3 has 18 amino acids. The V gene lost 2 bases and the J gene lost 6 bases, with 24 bases spanning the gap. Per germline, CDR1 SGHTA and CDR2 FQGNSA. CDR3 region: CASSLRRGRALPRDTQYF. As DNA, the CDR3 is TGTGCCAGCAGCTTAAGACGAGGTCGGGCCCTTCCTCGGGATACGCAGTATTTT.

This clonotype showed up just once. This may arise from a read error, as a much more abundant clone is one base away. This rearrangement joins TRBV2 to TRBJ2-6; D not resolved. Trimming shortened V by 2 bases and J by 0 bases, and 8 bases separated the two germline ends. The CDR3 loop spans 16 amino acids. CDR1 and CDR2 from the germline V gene are SNHLY and FYNNEI. CDR3 DNA: TGTGCCAGCAGTGAACTGACGAGCTCTGGGGCCAACGTCCTGACTTTC. It translates to CASSELTSSGANVLTF.

This clonotype was counted only a few times. The chain uses TRBV20-1 and TRBJ1-1; 7 bases align to TRBD1. CDR1 and CDR2 from the germline V gene are DFQATT and SNEGSKA (reference sequence). CDR3 length: 15 residues. V shed 5 bases, J shed 0 bases, and the junction held 9 bases outside the gene matches. CDR3 sequence reads: CSAFDRAKMNTEAFF. For the CDR3, the DNA is TGCAGTGCTTTCGACAGGGCAAAAATGAACACTGAAGCTTTCTTT.

In its sample, this clonotype was seen once. This chain uses TRBV10-2 with TRBJ2-3; 12 bases match TRBD2. The V and J ends lost 4 bases and 4 bases, in that order; junction bases with no gene match: 3. The CDR3 spans 15 residues. Germline V lookup: CDR1 WSHSY, CDR2 SAAADI. Here the CDR3 reads CASSGGLAGSDTQYF. The CDR3 nucleotides read TGCGCCAGCAGTGGAGGACTAGCGGGATCAGATACGCAGTATTTT.

This clonotype showed up many times. This sequence joins TRBV29-1 and TRBJ1-2; D is perhaps TRBD1 (6 bases). The V gene lost 3 bases and the J gene lost 7 bases, with 15 bases spanning the gap. CDR1 is SQVTM, CDR2 ANQGSEA, per germline. This CDR3 has 13 residues. The CDR3 coding sequence is TGCAGCGTTGATTCGGGGGCGCCAAGTGGCTACACCTTC. Amino acid sequence: CSVDSGAPSGYTF.

This clonotype occurred many times. V gene TRBV5-6 combines with J gene TRBJ2-4, with 10 positions matching TRBD2. V gave up 4 bases and J gave up 0 bases; unmatched junction bases: 10. This CDR3 is 18 amino acids long. Germline assignment: CDR1 SGHDT and CDR2 YYEEEE. CDR3 sequence: CASSELLAGELAKNIQYF. In DNA form, the CDR3 reads TGTGCCAGCAGCGAGCTGCTAGCGGGGGAACTAGCCAAAAACATTCAGTACTTC.

This clonotype appeared a few times. The CDR3 nucleotides read TGTGCCAGTAGTATTTTGGGCTACGAGCAGTACTTC. It codes for CASSILGYEQYF. V and J are TRBV19 and TRBJ2-7; D is uncertain. Deletions cut 3 bases from V and 3 bases from J, with 6 bases between. The CDR3 is 12 residues long. The germline CDR1 and CDR2 sequences are LNHDA and SQIVND (reference sequence).

This clonotype was observed a few times. The chain links TRBV5-4 to TRBJ2-2; D might be TRBD2 (6 bases). The V gene lost 7 bases and the J gene lost 0 bases, with 16 bases spanning the gap. Germline V gene data show CDR1 as SGHNT and CDR2 as YYREEE (reference sequence). This CDR3 has 16 amino acids. The chain's CDR3 is CASGGSARANTGELFF. DNA of the CDR3: TGTGCCAGCGGAGGGAGCGCCAGAGCGAACACCGGGGAGCTGTTTTTT.

Ten or more counts support this clonotype. The rearrangement links TRBV24-1 to TRBJ2-1; the match to TRBD2 covers 11 bases. With V trimmed by 2 bases and J by 7 bases, 18 bases remained unmatched. The germline CDR1 and CDR2 sequences are KGHDR and SFDVKD. The CDR3 covers 20 residues. The CDR3 DNA reads TGTGCCACCAGTGATTCCCGTCCTAGCGGGGGGTCAGGGATGAAGAATGAGCAGTTCTTC. Its translation is CATSDSRPSGGSGMKNEQFF.

This clonotype was counted many times. This sequence joins TRBV6-1 and TRBJ2-6; 10 bases are shared with TRBD1. This CDR3 region has 16 residues. Germline V CDR1 and CDR2: MNHNS, SASEGT. J lost 2 bases, V lost 4 bases, and 2 bases had no gene match. CDR3 sequence reads: CASSATGGPGANVLTF. The CDR3 nucleotides are TGTGCCAGCAGTGCGACAGGGGGCCCTGGGGCCAACGTCCTGACTTTC.

CDR3 loop: CASSRSRWTGTGPIDTQYF. As DNA, the CDR3 is TGTGCCAGCAGCAGGAGCCGGTGGACCGGGACAGGGCCGATAGATACGCAGTATTTT. The chain has TRBV7-2 and TRBJ2-3; TRBD1 matches 9 bases. Germline trimming cut 5 bases from V and 5 bases from J; bases unmatched to any gene: 20. CDR1 and CDR2 (germline): SGHTA, FQGNSA. The CDR3 runs 19 residues.

There are many counts of this clonotype. The genes are TRBV5-1 and TRBJ2-3; D is perhaps TRBD1 or TRBD2 (5 bases each). The CDR3 has 15 residues. Trimming removed 2 bases from V and 0 bases from J, with 10 bases in between. From germline, CDR1 is SGHRS and CDR2 YFSETQ. CDR3 residues: CASSFEGRSTDTQYF. As DNA, the CDR3 is TGCGCCAGCAGCTTCGAGGGGCGCAGCACAGATACGCAGTATTTT.

The chain is built from TRBV20-1 and TRBJ2-7; 7 nucleotides match TRBD2. Trimming took 6 bases from V and 7 from J; bases not matched to a gene: 12. Germline V lookup: CDR1 DFQATT, CDR2 SNEGSKA (reference sequence). The CDR3 consists of 13 residues. In DNA, the CDR3 is TGCAGTGCGCCCACGGCCGGGGGGAATGAGCAGTACTTC. It yields the protein CSAPTAGGNEQYF.

The rearrangement uses TRBV29-1 and TRBJ2-5; 12 positions agree with TRBD1. The CDR3 length is 13 residues. The germline CDR1 and CDR2 sequences are SQVTM and ANQGSEA. J gave up 6 bases and V 8 bases, and 7 bases lay outside the gene matches. CDR3 region: CSLGTGGEKTQYF. The DNA for the CDR3 is TGCAGCCTTGGGACAGGGGGCGAAAAGACCCAGTACTTC.

This clonotype showed up many times. J is TRBJ2-3 and V is TRBV14; TRBD2 agrees at 14 bases. Trimming took 1 base from V and 2 from J; bases not matched to a gene: 2. Germline-derived CDR1 and CDR2 are SGHDN and FVKESK. The CDR3 runs to 17 residues. This CDR3 reads CASSQGLAGGTTDTQYF. The CDR3 region has the DNA TGTGCCAGCAGCCAAGGACTAGCGGGGGGGACCACAGATACGCAGTATTTT.

This chain links TRBV7-3 with TRBJ1-2; D is undetermined. Germline CDR1 and CDR2: SGHTA and FQGTGA. This CDR3 has 13 residues. V lost 2 bases to trimming and J lost 7 bases, with 11 bases between them. The CDR3 DNA follows: TGTGCCAGCAGCTTAGGGCGGGATTCTGGCTACACCTTC. Translated, it gives CASSLGRDSGYTF.

This CDR3 reads CALRGQRNTEAFF. In DNA, the CDR3 is TGTGCCCTCCGGGGACAGAGGAACACTGAAGCTTTCTTT. This rearrangement joins TRBV10-3 to TRBJ1-1; 7 bases agree with TRBD1. The CDR3 totals 13 residues. Germline lookup yields CDR1 ENHRY and CDR2 SYGVKD. The V and J ends lost 11 bases and 1 base, in that order; junction bases with no gene match: 7.